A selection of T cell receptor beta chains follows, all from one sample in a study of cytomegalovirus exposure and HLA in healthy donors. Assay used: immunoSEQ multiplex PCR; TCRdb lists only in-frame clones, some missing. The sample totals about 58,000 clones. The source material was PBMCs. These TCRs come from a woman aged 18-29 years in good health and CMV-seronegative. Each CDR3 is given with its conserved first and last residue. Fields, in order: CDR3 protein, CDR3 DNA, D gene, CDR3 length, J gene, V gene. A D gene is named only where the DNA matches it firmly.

CDR3aa: CASRRQGWTEAFF; CDR3nt: TGCGCCAGCAGGAGACAGGGGTGGACTGAAGCTTTCTTT; d_gene: TRBD1; len: 13; j_gene: TRBJ1-1; v_gene: TRBV5-1
CDR3aa: CASSAAGTGTTEAFF; CDR3nt: TGCGCCAGCAGCGCCGCCGGGACAGGGACGACTGAAGCTTTCTTT; d_gene: TRBD1; len: 15; j_gene: TRBJ1-1; v_gene: TRBV5-1
CDR3aa: CASSLFAGADTQYF; CDR3nt: TGCGCCAGCAGCCTCTTTGCGGGAGCAGATACGCAGTATTTT; d_gene: TRBD2; len: 14; j_gene: TRBJ2-3; v_gene: TRBV10-1
CDR3aa: CASSLIRTGYEQYF; CDR3nt: TGTGCCAGCAGCTTAATCAGGACAGGGTACGAGCAGTACTTC; d_gene: TRBD1; len: 14; j_gene: TRBJ2-7; v_gene: TRBV11-2
CDR3aa: CASSENTGGGYTF; CDR3nt: TGCGCCAGCAGCGAAAACACGGGGGGTGGCTACACCTTC; d_gene: NA; len: 13; j_gene: TRBJ1-2; v_gene: TRBV5-1
CDR3aa: CASSRSGGTNTGELFF; CDR3nt: TGCGCCAGCAGCAGAAGCGGGGGGACGAACACCGGGGAGCTGTTTTTT; d_gene: TRBD2; len: 16; j_gene: TRBJ2-2; v_gene: TRBV5-1
CDR3aa: CASSLVPVSAFF; CDR3nt: TGTGCCAGCAGCCTCGTCCCAGTATCAGCTTTCTTT; d_gene: NA; len: 12; j_gene: TRBJ1-1; v_gene: TRBV7-9
CDR3aa: CAWSVGVLPDTQYF; CDR3nt: TGTGCCTGGAGTGTTGGAGTTCTGCCAGATACGCAGTATTTT; d_gene: NA; len: 14; j_gene: TRBJ2-3; v_gene: TRBV30
CDR3aa: CASSLGLGELFF; CDR3nt: TGTGCCAGCAGTTTAGGGCTCGGGGAGCTGTTTTTT; d_gene: NA; len: 12; j_gene: TRBJ2-2; v_gene: TRBV28
CDR3aa: CASSSDRDEQYF; CDR3nt: TGTGCCAGCAGCTCAGATCGGGACGAGCAGTACTTC; d_gene: NA; len: 12; j_gene: TRBJ2-7; v_gene: TRBV11-2
CDR3aa: CASSGPGGAEKLFF; CDR3nt: TGTGCCAGCAGCGGCCCAGGGGGTGCTGAAAAACTGTTTTTT; d_gene: TRBD1; len: 14; j_gene: TRBJ1-4; v_gene: TRBV28
CDR3aa: CASSLGGAEQYF; CDR3nt: TGCGCCAGCAGCTTGGGTGGGGCCGAGCAGTACTTC; d_gene: NA; len: 12; j_gene: TRBJ2-7; v_gene: TRBV5-1
CDR3aa: CASSPQKGQGSYNEQFF; CDR3nt: TGTGCCAGCAGCCCTCAGAAGGGACAGGGCTCCTACAATGAGCAGTTCTTC; d_gene: TRBD1; len: 17; j_gene: TRBJ2-1; v_gene: TRBV7-9
CDR3aa: CASSFSGAEFF; CDR3nt: TGTGCCAGCAGTTTCTCAGGGGCTGAGTTCTTC; d_gene: NA; len: 11; j_gene: TRBJ2-1; v_gene: TRBV28
CDR3aa: CASSQEIAGGRNEQYF; CDR3nt: TGTGCCAGCAGCCAAGAAATAGCAGGGGGAAGGAACGAGCAGTACTTC; d_gene: TRBD1; len: 16; j_gene: TRBJ2-7; v_gene: TRBV4-2
CDR3aa: CASSSVGTGAVTEAFF; CDR3nt: TGCGCCAGCAGCTCCGTCGGGACAGGGGCCGTCACTGAAGCTTTCTTT; d_gene: TRBD1; len: 16; j_gene: TRBJ1-1; v_gene: TRBV5-1
CDR3aa: CASSYANSYEQYF; CDR3nt: TGTGCCAGCAGTTACGCTAATTCCTACGAGCAGTACTTC; d_gene: NA; len: 13; j_gene: TRBJ2-7; v_gene: TRBV6-5
CDR3aa: CASSFAGQGAVEQYF; CDR3nt: TGTGCCAGCAGCTTCGCGGGACAGGGGGCAGTCGAGCAGTACTTC; d_gene: TRBD1; len: 15; j_gene: TRBJ2-7; v_gene: TRBV11-2
CDR3aa: CASSFGGVVNTEAFF; CDR3nt: TGTGCCAGCAGCTTTGGGGGGGTAGTGAACACTGAAGCTTTCTTT; d_gene: NA; len: 15; j_gene: TRBJ1-1; v_gene: TRBV7-9
CDR3aa: CASSLVLSQGDEQYF; CDR3nt: TGCGCCAGCAGCTTGGTCTTAAGTCAAGGGGACGAGCAGTACTTC; d_gene: NA; len: 15; j_gene: TRBJ2-7; v_gene: TRBV5-1
CDR3aa: CAWSIGGRETQYF; CDR3nt: TGTGCCTGGAGCATCGGAGGGCGAGAGACCCAGTACTTC; d_gene: NA; len: 13; j_gene: TRBJ2-5; v_gene: TRBV30
CDR3aa: CASSPPEGSSGNTIYF; CDR3nt: TGCGCCAGCAGCCCGCCGGAGGGGAGCTCTGGAAACACCATATATTTT; d_gene: NA; len: 16; j_gene: TRBJ1-3; v_gene: TRBV5-1
CDR3aa: CASSYSGPGGYGYTF; CDR3nt: TGTGCCAGCAGTTACTCCGGACCCGGGGGGTATGGCTACACCTTC; d_gene: NA; len: 15; j_gene: TRBJ1-2; v_gene: TRBV6-5
CDR3aa: CASKLTGAYEQYF; CDR3nt: TGTGCCAGTAAACTGACAGGAGCCTACGAGCAGTACTTC; d_gene: NA; len: 13; j_gene: TRBJ2-7; v_gene: TRBV28
CDR3aa: CASRTGSGNTIYF; CDR3nt: TGTGCCAGCCGGACAGGGAGCGGAAACACCATATATTTT; d_gene: TRBD1; len: 13; j_gene: TRBJ1-3; v_gene: TRBV18
CDR3aa: CASSYRGRSYGYTF; CDR3nt: TGTGCCAGCAGCTACAGGGGGCGAAGCTATGGCTACACCTTC; d_gene: TRBD1; len: 14; j_gene: TRBJ1-2; v_gene: TRBV6-6
CDR3aa: CASSLRTGGSGANVLTF; CDR3nt: TGCGCCAGCAGCTTGCGTACAGGGGGCTCTGGGGCCAACGTCCTGACTTTC; d_gene: TRBD1; len: 17; j_gene: TRBJ2-6; v_gene: TRBV5-1
CDR3aa: CASRNRDGETEAFF; CDR3nt: TGTGCCAGCAGGAACAGGGATGGGGAAACTGAAGCTTTCTTT; d_gene: NA; len: 14; j_gene: TRBJ1-1; v_gene: TRBV9
CDR3aa: CASSLDRGPEETQYF; CDR3nt: TGTGCCAGCAGTTTGGACAGGGGGCCTGAAGAGACCCAGTACTTC; d_gene: TRBD1; len: 15; j_gene: TRBJ2-5; v_gene: TRBV6-5
CDR3aa: CASAVAGGHNEQFF; CDR3nt: TGTGCCAGCGCAGTAGCGGGGGGGCACAATGAGCAGTTCTTC; d_gene: TRBD2; len: 14; j_gene: TRBJ2-1; v_gene: TRBV7-9
CDR3aa: CAISEFRDNEQFF; CDR3nt: TGTGCCATCAGTGAGTTCCGGGACAATGAGCAGTTCTTC; d_gene: NA; len: 13; j_gene: TRBJ2-1; v_gene: TRBV10-3
CDR3aa: CASRLQVINTEAFF; CDR3nt: TGTGCCAGCAGACTGCAGGTTATTAACACTGAAGCTTTCTTT; d_gene: NA; len: 14; j_gene: TRBJ1-1; v_gene: TRBV2
CDR3aa: CASSIGQGRLNQPQHF; CDR3nt: TGTGCCAGTAGTATAGGACAGGGGCGCCTCAATCAGCCCCAGCATTTT; d_gene: TRBD1; len: 16; j_gene: TRBJ1-5; v_gene: TRBV19
CDR3aa: CASKKGVPRNTQYF; CDR3nt: TGTGCCAGCAAGAAGGGGGTCCCTCGGAATACGCAGTATTTT; d_gene: NA; len: 14; j_gene: TRBJ2-3; v_gene: TRBV28
CDR3aa: CASRTWTGGSPLHF; CDR3nt: TGTGCCAGCAGGACCTGGACAGGAGGCTCACCCCTCCACTTT; d_gene: TRBD1; len: 14; j_gene: TRBJ1-6; v_gene: TRBV2
CDR3aa: CAIRTPTGGNSYEQYF; CDR3nt: TGTGCCATCAGAACACCTACAGGGGGTAATTCCTACGAGCAGTACTTC; d_gene: TRBD1; len: 16; j_gene: TRBJ2-7; v_gene: TRBV10-3
CDR3aa: CASSLQGEEEQYF; CDR3nt: TGTGCCAGCAGCTTACAGGGGGAGGAGGAGCAGTACTTC; d_gene: NA; len: 13; j_gene: TRBJ2-7; v_gene: TRBV7-9
CDR3aa: CASSQSGELANIQYF; CDR3nt: TGTGCCAGCAGCCAATCGGGGGAGCTTGCAAACATTCAGTACTTC; d_gene: NA; len: 15; j_gene: TRBJ2-4; v_gene: TRBV4-2
CDR3aa: CASSLPGTSGTYEQYF; CDR3nt: TGCGCCAGCAGCCTGCCAGGGACTAGCGGTACCTACGAGCAGTACTTC; d_gene: TRBD2; len: 16; j_gene: TRBJ2-7; v_gene: TRBV4-1
CDR3aa: CASSPRAGGDTEAFF; CDR3nt: TGTGCCAGCAGTCCCAGGGCGGGGGGTGACACTGAAGCTTTCTTT; d_gene: NA; len: 15; j_gene: TRBJ1-1; v_gene: TRBV5-5
CDR3aa: CASSLGAGGLVHEQYF; CDR3nt: TGTGCCAGCAGCCTGGGGGCCGGGGGGTTGGTACACGAGCAGTACTTC; d_gene: NA; len: 16; j_gene: TRBJ2-7; v_gene: TRBV7-9
CDR3aa: CASSSGTTRADTQYF; CDR3nt: TGTGCCAGCAGCTCCGGGACGACTAGGGCAGATACGCAGTATTTT; d_gene: NA; len: 15; j_gene: TRBJ2-3; v_gene: TRBV7-3
CDR3aa: CASSQDVEGRGQPQHF; CDR3nt: TGTGCCAGCAGCCAAGATGTGGAGGGGAGGGGTCAGCCCCAGCATTTT; d_gene: NA; len: 16; j_gene: TRBJ1-5; v_gene: TRBV4-2
CDR3aa: CAWGYRDREGPPQHF; CDR3nt: TGTGCCTGGGGATACAGGGACAGGGAGGGTCCGCCCCAGCATTTT; d_gene: TRBD1; len: 15; j_gene: TRBJ1-5; v_gene: TRBV30
CDR3aa: CASRSRLDSYNEQFF; CDR3nt: TGTGCCAGCAGATCTCGACTGGACTCCTACAATGAGCAGTTCTTC; d_gene: NA; len: 15; j_gene: TRBJ2-1; v_gene: TRBV5-5
CDR3aa: CASSSGGGNTEAFF; CDR3nt: TGTGCCAGCAGCTCGGGGGGCGGGAACACTGAAGCTTTCTTT; d_gene: NA; len: 14; j_gene: TRBJ1-1; v_gene: TRBV7-9
CDR3aa: CASSGGPDTYYEQYF; CDR3nt: TGTGCCAGCAGTGGGGGTCCGGACACTTACTACGAGCAGTACTTC; d_gene: NA; len: 15; j_gene: TRBJ2-7; v_gene: TRBV6-1
CDR3aa: CSAREGGIEKLFF; CDR3nt: TGCAGCGCCCGGGAAGGGGGCATTGAAAAACTGTTTTTT; d_gene: TRBD1; len: 13; j_gene: TRBJ1-4; v_gene: TRBV29-1
CDR3aa: CASRLTGVIKNIQYF; CDR3nt: TGTGCCAGCAGGCTCACGGGGGTGATAAAAAACATTCAGTACTTC; d_gene: NA; len: 15; j_gene: TRBJ2-4; v_gene: TRBV2
CDR3aa: CANHLGWAFF; CDR3nt: TGTGCCAACCACCTCGGTTGGGCTTTCTTT; d_gene: NA; len: 10; j_gene: TRBJ1-1; v_gene: TRBV25-1
CDR3aa: CASSYWRDTEAFF; CDR3nt: TGTGCCAGCAGTTACTGGAGGGACACTGAAGCTTTCTTT; d_gene: NA; len: 13; j_gene: TRBJ1-1; v_gene: TRBV6-5
CDR3aa: CASSLVGLAYEQYF; CDR3nt: TGCGCCAGCAGCTTGGTAGGACTAGCTTACGAGCAGTACTTC; d_gene: TRBD2; len: 14; j_gene: TRBJ2-7; v_gene: TRBV5-1
CDR3aa: CASSGQGVHEQYF; CDR3nt: TGTGCCAGCAGCGGACAGGGGGTCCACGAGCAGTACTTC; d_gene: TRBD1; len: 13; j_gene: TRBJ2-7; v_gene: TRBV6-6
CDR3aa: CASSLIPRDREYVTQYF; CDR3nt: TGTGCCAGCAGTTTGATACCCCGGGACAGGGAGTACGTGACCCAGTACTTC; d_gene: TRBD1; len: 17; j_gene: TRBJ2-5; v_gene: TRBV27
CDR3aa: CASSTAGTGGYTF; CDR3nt: TGTGCCAGCTCAACTGCCGGGACAGGGGGCTACACCTTC; d_gene: TRBD1; len: 13; j_gene: TRBJ1-2; v_gene: TRBV18
CDR3aa: CASSFGGATEAFF; CDR3nt: TGTGCCAGCAGCTTCGGGGGAGCGACTGAAGCTTTCTTT; d_gene: NA; len: 13; j_gene: TRBJ1-1; v_gene: TRBV7-8
CDR3aa: CASSYSGQVYGYTF; CDR3nt: TGTGCCAGCAGTTACTCCGGACAGGTCTATGGCTACACCTTC; d_gene: TRBD1; len: 14; j_gene: TRBJ1-2; v_gene: TRBV6-5
CDR3aa: CASSSQAFF; CDR3nt: TGTGCCAGCAGTTCGCAGGCTTTCTTT; d_gene: NA; len: 9; j_gene: TRBJ1-1; v_gene: TRBV6-1